What follows is one T cell receptor (beta chain) and its context. The antigen is unknown. The data were taken from a study of cytomegalovirus exposure and HLA in healthy donors. Study at large: Unique TCR beta sequences numbering approximately 120 million came from 150 million to 200 million T cells in an earlier analysis.

Study-level points and caveats: The study recorded 150 to 200 TCR beta chains that were cytomegalovirus-associated. Exclusion as indistinguishable affected some V segments, including TRBV6-2 and TRBV6-3.

The V and J ends lost 2 bases and 1 base respectively, with 6 bases between them. This CDR3 is built from 14 residues. CDR1 is SGDLS, CDR2 YYNGEE, per germline. Researchers ran the PCR with 60 Vbeta and 13 Jbeta primers. Only in-frame clones appear in the TCRdb table, and some are missing; sequencing was by immunoSEQ multiplex PCR. The sample shows under 150,000 clones, about three quarters of them seen only once. The rearrangement joins TRBV9 to TRBJ2-2; the D is unclear. This sequence originates from a woman aged 25 to 39 in good health and CMV-seronegative. The material sequenced was PBMCs. Here the CDR3 reads CASSVFLNTGELFF. The CDR3 DNA reads as TGTGCCAGCAGCGTGTTCCTGAACACCGGGGAGCTGTTTTTT.